This is a list of T cell receptor beta chains from one sample in a study of blood T cell dynamics during melanoma immunotherapy. Sequencing used immunoSEQ multiplex PCR; TCRdb keeps in-frame clones, though not all of them. Of about 12,000 clones in the sample, approximately 90% are singletons; the top ten hold roughly 4%. The source material was blood, sampled from a patient treated with checkpoint blockade. The receptors here all came from a human donor with melanoma. The CDR3 runs from the conserved cysteine through the conserved F or W. The D gene is left open where the match is weak. Where a row states a size, it is once, few, many or the class of an expanded clone; other rows omit it.

V gene: TRBV13; D gene: TRBD2; J gene: TRBJ2-1; CDR3 length: 16; clone size: few; CDR3 protein: CASSSPGLAGDHEQFF; CDR3 DNA: TGTGCCAGCAGTTCTCCGGGACTAGCAGGTGACCATGAGCAGTTCTTC
V gene: TRBV19; D gene: .; J gene: TRBJ2-5; CDR3 length: 13; clone size: .; CDR3 protein: CASSRGTKETQYF; CDR3 DNA: TGTGCCAGTAGTAGGGGCACTAAAGAGACCCAGTACTTC
V gene: TRBV14; D gene: TRBD1; J gene: TRBJ2-7; CDR3 length: 17; clone size: .; CDR3 protein: CASSQAGPGQGTYEQYF; CDR3 DNA: TGTGCCAGCAGCCAAGCTGGGCCGGGACAGGGCACCTACGAGCAGTACTTC
V gene: TRBV28; D gene: .; J gene: TRBJ1-1; CDR3 length: 12; clone size: .; CDR3 protein: CASSLPDRGAFF; CDR3 DNA: TGTGCCAGCAGTTTACCCGACCGAGGAGCTTTCTTT
V gene: TRBV2; D gene: .; J gene: TRBJ1-1; CDR3 length: 17; clone size: .; CDR3 protein: CASSEALQRRGVKEAFF; CDR3 DNA: TGTGCCAGCAGTGAAGCGCTTCAGAGGAGGGGGGTTAAAGAAGCTTTCTTT
V gene: TRBV30; D gene: TRBD1; J gene: TRBJ1-1; CDR3 length: 14; clone size: .; CDR3 protein: CAWTPGQWDTEAFF; CDR3 DNA: TGTGCCTGGACTCCGGGACAGTGGGACACTGAAGCTTTCTTT
V gene: TRBV2; D gene: .; J gene: TRBJ1-6; CDR3 length: 13; clone size: .; CDR3 protein: CASRDTNNSPLHF; CDR3 DNA: TGTGCCAGCAGGGACACGAATAATTCACCCCTCCACTTT
V gene: TRBV14; D gene: TRBD1; J gene: TRBJ2-7; CDR3 length: 16; clone size: .; CDR3 protein: CASSPHRGREGYEQYF; CDR3 DNA: TGTGCCAGCAGCCCACACAGGGGTAGAGAGGGTTACGAGCAGTACTTC
V gene: TRBV30; D gene: .; J gene: TRBJ1-3; CDR3 length: 16; clone size: .; CDR3 protein: CAWGGSGLASGNTIYF; CDR3 DNA: TGTGCCTGGGGTGGTTCCGGCCTTGCCTCTGGAAACACCATATATTTT
V gene: TRBV10-3; D gene: .; J gene: TRBJ2-5; CDR3 length: 14; clone size: .; CDR3 protein: CAISPTGRETAQYF; CDR3 DNA: TGTGCCATTAGTCCGACAGGGCGGGAGACGGCCCAGTACTTC
V gene: TRBV5-6; D gene: .; J gene: TRBJ1-1; CDR3 length: 15; clone size: .; CDR3 protein: CASSFLKMRGTEAFF; CDR3 DNA: TGTGCCAGCAGCTTTTTAAAGATGAGGGGCACTGAAGCTTTCTTT
V gene: TRBV21-1; D gene: .; J gene: TRBJ2-1; CDR3 length: 20; clone size: once; CDR3 protein: CASSKSGGGLAGGPGNEQFF; CDR3 DNA: TGTGCCAGCAGCAAATCCGGGGGCGGACTAGCGGGAGGGCCGGGCAATGAGCAGTTCTTC
V gene: TRBV11-2; D gene: .; J gene: TRBJ2-5; CDR3 length: 15; clone size: once; CDR3 protein: CASSLVGRGKETQYF; CDR3 DNA: TGTGCCAGCAGCTTAGTTGGTCGCGGGAAAGAGACCCAGTACTTC
V gene: TRBV27; D gene: .; J gene: TRBJ1-1; CDR3 length: 15; clone size: .; CDR3 protein: CASRTPGRMNTEAFF; CDR3 DNA: TGTGCCAGCAGAACCCCGGGACGGATGAACACTGAAGCTTTCTTT
V gene: TRBV27; D gene: .; J gene: TRBJ1-5; CDR3 length: 16; clone size: .; CDR3 protein: CASGSGSGDSNQPQHF; CDR3 DNA: TGTGCCAGCGGCTCCGGATCGGGGGATAGCAATCAGCCCCAGCATTTT
V gene: TRBV11-2; D gene: .; J gene: TRBJ1-2; CDR3 length: 15; clone size: few; CDR3 protein: CASRSTRHGLDGYTF; CDR3 DNA: TGTGCCAGCAGAAGTACGAGACACGGCCTGGATGGCTACACCTTC
V gene: TRBV29-1; D gene: .; J gene: TRBJ2-1; CDR3 length: 12; clone size: .; CDR3 protein: CSGAQGVNEQFF; CDR3 DNA: TGCAGCGGGGCCCAGGGAGTAAATGAGCAGTTCTTC
V gene: TRBV7-3; D gene: TRBD2; J gene: TRBJ2-7; CDR3 length: 13; clone size: .; CDR3 protein: CASSRGTTNEQYF; CDR3 DNA: TGTGCCAGCAGCCGCGGGACTACCAACGAGCAGTACTTC
V gene: TRBV15; D gene: TRBD1; J gene: TRBJ1-2; CDR3 length: 16; clone size: .; CDR3 protein: CATSRGTGTGDYGYTF; CDR3 DNA: TGTGCCACCAGCAGAGGGACCGGGACAGGGGACTATGGCTACACCTTC
V gene: TRBV27; D gene: TRBD1; J gene: TRBJ2-5; CDR3 length: 15; clone size: .; CDR3 protein: CASSSGTGKEETQYF; CDR3 DNA: TGTGCCAGCAGCTCCGGGACAGGGAAAGAAGAGACCCAGTACTTC
V gene: TRBV19; D gene: .; J gene: TRBJ1-1; CDR3 length: 15; clone size: .; CDR3 protein: CASSPPGAPNTEAFF; CDR3 DNA: TGTGCCAGTAGCCCACCAGGGGCTCCGAACACTGAAGCTTTCTTT
V gene: TRBV30; D gene: TRBD1; J gene: TRBJ2-7; CDR3 length: 15; clone size: .; CDR3 protein: CAWRPKSTGAHEQYF; CDR3 DNA: TGTGCCTGGAGGCCTAAATCAACAGGGGCCCACGAGCAGTACTTC